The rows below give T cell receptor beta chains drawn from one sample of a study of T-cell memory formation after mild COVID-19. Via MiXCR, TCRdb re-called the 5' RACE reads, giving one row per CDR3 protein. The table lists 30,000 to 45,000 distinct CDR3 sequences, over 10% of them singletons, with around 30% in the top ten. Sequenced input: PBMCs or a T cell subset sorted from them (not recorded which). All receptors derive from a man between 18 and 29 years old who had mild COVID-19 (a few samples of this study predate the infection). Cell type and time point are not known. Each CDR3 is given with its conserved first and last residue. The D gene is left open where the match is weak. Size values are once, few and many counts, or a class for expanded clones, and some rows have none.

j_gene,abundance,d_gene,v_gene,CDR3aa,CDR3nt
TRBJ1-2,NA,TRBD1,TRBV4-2,CASSQVTGNLYGYTF,TGTGCCAGCAGCCAAGTGACAGGGAACCTCTATGGCTACACCTTC
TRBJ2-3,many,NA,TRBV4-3,CASSQDLDTQYF,TGCGCCAGCAGCCAAGATCTTGATACGCAGTATTTT
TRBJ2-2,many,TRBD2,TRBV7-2,CASSLGGRWERGGVTGELFF,TGTGCCAGCAGCTTAGGGGGGCGCTGGGAGCGGGGGGGCGTCACCGGGGAGCTGTTTTTT
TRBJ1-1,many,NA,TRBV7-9,CASSLDGGTSAFF,TGTGCCAGCAGCTTAGATGGGGGGACATCAGCTTTCTTT
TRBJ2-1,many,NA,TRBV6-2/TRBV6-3,CASGGAYNEQFF,TGTGCCAGCGGCGGCGCCTACAATGAGCAGTTCTTC
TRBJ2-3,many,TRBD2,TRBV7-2,CASSLRTSGGINTDTQYF,TGTGCCAGCAGCCTCAGGACTAGCGGGGGGATTAACACAGATACGCAGTATTTT
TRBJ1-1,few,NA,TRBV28,CASSLSPGGTEAFF,TGTGCCAGCAGTTTAAGTCCGGGGGGCACTGAAGCTTTCTTT
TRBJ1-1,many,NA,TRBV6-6,CASSYGNRGRENTEAFF,TGTGCCAGCAGTTACGGAAATCGGGGCAGGGAGAACACTGAAGCTTTCTTT
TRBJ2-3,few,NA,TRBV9,CASTSTPGNPTDTQYF,TGTGCCAGCACCTCAACGCCAGGGAATCCCACAGATACGCAGTATTTT
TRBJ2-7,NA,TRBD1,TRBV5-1,CASSLGQGPRYEQYF,TGCGCCAGCAGCTTGGGACAGGGACCGCGATACGAGCAGTACTTC
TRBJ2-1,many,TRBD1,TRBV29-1,CSVGDRGKFF,TGCAGCGTTGGAGACAGGGGGAAGTTCTTC
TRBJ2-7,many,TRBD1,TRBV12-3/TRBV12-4,CASSFRDRAREQYF,TGTGCCAGCAGTTTCCGGGACAGGGCGCGCGAGCAGTACTTC
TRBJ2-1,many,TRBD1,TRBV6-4,CASSDSDRNEQFF,TGTGCCAGCAGTGACTCGGACAGGAATGAGCAGTTCTTC
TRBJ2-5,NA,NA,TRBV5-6,CASSLGGLAGETQYF,TGTGCCAGCAGCTTGGGTGGCCTAGCAGGGGAGACCCAGTACTTC
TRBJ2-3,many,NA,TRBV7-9,CASSHYSGGRYDTQYF,TGTGCCAGCAGCCATTATTCGGGGGGCAGATATGATACGCAGTATTTT
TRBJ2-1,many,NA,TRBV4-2,CASSQIRGTLYNEQFF,TGTGCCAGCAGCCAAATACGGGGGACTTTATACAATGAGCAGTTCTTC
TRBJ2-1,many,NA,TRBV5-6,CASSLVWSSNEQFF,TGTGCCAGCAGCTTAGTCTGGTCTAGCAATGAGCAGTTCTTC
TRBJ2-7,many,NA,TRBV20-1,CSARAGDLNLGEQYF,TGCAGTGCTAGAGCGGGAGACTTAAATCTAGGCGAGCAGTACTTC
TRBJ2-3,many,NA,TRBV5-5,CASSDGTEADTQYF,TGTGCCAGCAGCGACGGGACGGAAGCTGATACGCAGTATTTT
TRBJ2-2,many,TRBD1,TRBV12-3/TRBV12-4,CASSPTGSGELFF,TGTGCCAGCAGCCCGACAGGGTCCGGGGAGCTGTTTTTT
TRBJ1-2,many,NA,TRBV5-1,CASSLERDYGYTF,TGCGCCAGCAGCTTGGAGAGGGACTATGGCTACACCTTC
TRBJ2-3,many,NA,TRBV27,CASKRTSTDTQYF,TGTGCCAGCAAAAGGACAAGCACAGATACGCAGTATTTT
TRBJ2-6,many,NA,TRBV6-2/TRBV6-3,CASSYLGPSSGANVLTF,TGTGCCAGCAGTTACTTAGGGCCGAGCTCTGGGGCCAACGTCCTGACTTTC
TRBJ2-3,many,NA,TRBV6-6,CASSYTSGGQRLTDTQYF,TGTGCCAGCAGTTATACCTCCGGAGGACAGCGTCTCACAGATACGCAGTATTTT
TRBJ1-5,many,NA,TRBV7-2,CASSLRQGNQPQHF,TGTGCCAGCAGCTTAAGGCAGGGCAATCAGCCCCAGCATTTT
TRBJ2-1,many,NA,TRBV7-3,CASSSDCNLTYNEQFF,TGTGCCAGCAGCTCAGACTGTAATTTAACCTACAATGAGCAGTTCTTC
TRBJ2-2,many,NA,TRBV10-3,CANRGTENTGELFF,TGTGCCAACCGAGGGACTGAGAACACCGGGGAGCTGTTTTTT
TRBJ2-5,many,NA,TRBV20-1,CSAAATSFWETQYF,TGCAGTGCCGCGGCCACTAGCTTCTGGGAGACCCAGTACTTC